This T cell receptor beta chain emerged from a study of regulatory T cells in long-lasting Graves disease. This clonotype has more than one count but fewer than ten. The antigen is not known. Assembly of TCR beta libraries relied on iRepertoire HTBI primers together with Arm-PCR of CDR3 regions. TCRdb redid the calling of the multiplex PCR reads with MiXCR, one entry per CDR3 protein. The table has roughly 510,000 distinct CDR3 sequences, roughly 16% seen once. Whole-study findings and limits: Those with persistent disease had in common more public clonotypes (about 3,000) than new patients (roughly 1,000).

Germline V CDR1 and CDR2: ENHRY, SYGVKD. The CDR3 totals 15 residues. Deletions cut 0 bases from V and 7 bases from J, with 15 bases between. Time point: newly diagnosed GD, antithyroid drugs for less than 3 months. The TCR library was prepared using RNA isolated from PBMCs. Patients were from an endocrinology department in Xi'an, China. This sample was also put to use in a study of T cells in Graves' hyperthyroidism and ophthalmopathy.

The sequence was obtained from a man between 18 and 29 years old with Graves disease. The starting material was peripheral blood mononuclear cells (PBMCs), obtained at new diagnosis, from a patient treated with antithyroid drugs. The V and J genes are TRBV10-3 and TRBJ1-2, with D hard to call. The CDR3 here is CAISESSSIGGGYTF. The CDR3 DNA is TGTGCCATCAGTGAGTCTTCGTCGATAGGTGGTGGCTACACCTTC.